The 11 T cell receptor beta chains below all came from one sample that was sequenced in a study of blood T cell repertoires in COVID-19. This table comes from immunoSEQ multiplex PCR, and its TCRdb copy is limited to in-frame clones, with some not included. The sample consists of about 50,000 clones, roughly 86% of them appearing once. Material: peripheral blood. Receptors originate from a woman aged 55-75 years with acute or convalescent COVID-19.

V gene TRBV7-3 combines with J gene TRBJ2-7; TRBD1 matches 7 bases. Trimming cost V 0 bases and J 5 bases; bases outside gene matches: 1. This CDR3 has 13 residues. Looked up from germline, CDR1 is SGHTA and CDR2 is FQGTGA. CDR3 sequence: CASSLTGGHEQYF. The CDR3 DNA reads TGTGCCAGCAGCTTAACAGGGGGCCACGAGCAGTACTTC.

The chain employs TRBV5-6 and TRBJ1-6; tentatively, D is TRBD1 (6 bases). The CDR3 spans 14 residues. CDR1 SGHDT and CDR2 YYEEEE come from the germline V gene. The V gene lost 5 bases and the J gene lost 10 bases, with 16 bases spanning the gap. The CDR3 nucleotides are TGTGCCAGCAGACAGGGACAATTACGGTCACCCCTCCACTTT. Protein: CASRQGQLRSPLHF.

The chain uses TRBV14 and TRBJ1-1, with D unresolved. This CDR3 has 17 residues. Trimming pared 0 bases from V and 0 bases from J, leaving 14 bases between. CDR1 is SGHDN, CDR2 FVKESK, per germline. CDR3 loop: CASSQEVRSRLNTEAFF. CDR3 sequence (DNA): TGTGCCAGCAGCCAAGAGGTGCGGAGCAGACTGAACACTGAAGCTTTCTTT.

This sequence joins TRBV2 and TRBJ1-5; 10 nucleotides align to TRBD1. Germline V gene lookup returns CDR1 SNHLY and CDR2 FYNNEI. The CDR3 is 15 amino acids. V gave up 4 bases and J gave up 2 bases; unmatched junction bases: 2. The CDR3 sequence: CASSVGTGGNQPQHF. In nucleotides, the CDR3 is TGTGCCAGCAGTGTCGGGACAGGGGGCAATCAGCCCCAGCATTTT.

The V gene is TRBV29-1, the J gene TRBJ1-1; D uncertain. The germline V gene encodes CDR1 SQVTM and CDR2 ANQGSEA. Trimming cost V 6 bases and J 4 bases, with 18 bases left between them. This CDR3 comprises 14 residues. The CDR3 loop reads CSVGARISVTEAFF. The CDR3 DNA reads TGCAGCGTCGGAGCGCGGATCAGTGTCACTGAAGCTTTCTTT.

This clone has a single count. This rearrangement joins TRBV6-6 to TRBJ1-1; D ambiguous. Trimming stripped 2 bases from V and 4 bases from J, with 5 bases between. Looked up from germline, CDR1 is MNHNY and CDR2 is SVGAGI (reference sequence). The CDR3 is made up of 12 amino acids. CDR3 coding DNA: TGTGCCAGCAGTTACCCCTCCACTGAAGCTTTCTTT. Amino acid sequence: CASSYPSTEAFF.

This clone was observed once. The CDR3 loop is CASSPYGDQETQYF. The CDR3 DNA reads as TGTGCCAGCAGCCCGTACGGAGACCAAGAGACCCAGTACTTC. The V gene is TRBV7-3, the J gene TRBJ2-5; D uncertain. From germline, CDR1 is SGHTA and CDR2 FQGTGA. The CDR3 has 14 amino acids. With 5 bases removed from V and 0 bases from J, the gap between germline ends came to 10 bases.

J is TRBJ2-2 and V is TRBV24-1; 9 bases match TRBD1. This CDR3 comprises 16 residues. Germline V CDR1 and CDR2: KGHDR, SFDVKD. After removal of 3 bases from V and 4 bases from J, the junction contained 5 bases not matched to a gene. CDR3 DNA sequence: TGTGCCACCAGTGATCCCGGGACAGGGATCACCGGGGAGCTGTTTTTT. It yields the protein CATSDPGTGITGELFF.

The V call is TRBV7-8, the J call TRBJ1-1; 8 positions match TRBD1. V trimming: 3 bases; J trimming: 6 bases; junction bases outside the gene matches: 9. The CDR3 totals 15 residues. Per the germline V gene, CDR1 is SGHVS and CDR2 is FQNEAQ. CDR3 coding DNA: TGTGCCAGCAGCTTTTGGTCAGGGGGCACGGCTGAAGCTTTCTTT. Translated: CASSFWSGGTAEAFF. Variable domain in full (rest from reference TRBV7-8 and TRBJ1-1): GAGVSQSPRYKVAKRGQDVALRCDPISGHVSLFWYQQALGQGPEFLTYFQNEAQLDKSGLPSDRFFAERPEGSVSTLKIQRTQQEDSAVYLCASSFWSGGTAEAFFGQGTRLTVV.

This clone has a handful of counts. For the CDR3, the DNA is TGCGCCAGCAGCCGGGTGGAGGGAGAGACCCAGTACTTC. This codes for CASSRVEGETQYF. This rearrangement joins TRBV5-1 to TRBJ2-5; tentatively, D is TRBD2 (6 bases). Germline CDR1 and CDR2: SGHRS and YFSETQ. V was shortened by 4 bases and J by 4 bases, with 11 bases between the two germline ends. The CDR3 contains 13 residues.

The rearrangement links TRBV9 to TRBJ1-2, with D possibly matching TRBD1 (6 bases). CDR3 length equals 15 residues. The germline V gene has CDR1 SGDLS and CDR2 YYNGEE. V was pared by 4 bases and J by 7 bases, with 20 bases between. CDR3 DNA sequence: TGTGCCAGCAGCCCCAATAATCAGGGGTCTCGTGGCTACACCTTC. It is translated as CASSPNNQGSRGYTF.